This entry is about one TCR beta chain. Original processing methods: Amplification of reference gene primers was used by the study to estimate nucleated cell counts. Method: immunoSEQ multiplex PCR; TCRdb's copy keeps in-frame clones and lacks some. V and J calls and clone size follow that table, whereas D and trimming were derived from the DNA. The table includes approximately 170,000 clones, about 85% detected once. This sample was included in a study of blood T cell repertoires in COVID-19. About the research overall: Sites in the United States, Italy and Spain provided acute and convalescent COVID-19 samples. PBMCs, B-cell-depleted T cells, or T cells were the source of the cDNA or gDNA that made up the material.

Germline values: CDR1 SGHAT, CDR2 FQNNGV. Losses at the gene ends were 0 bases for V and 8 bases for J; bases not matched to a gene: 6. The CDR3 extends over 15 amino acids. Enrollment of patients from Seattle took place during active infection, with longitudinal follow-up. The sequence was obtained from an older man with COVID-19, enrolled during active disease. Sequencing was carried out using peripheral blood. The V call is TRBV11-2, the J call TRBJ2-2; 7 bases match TRBD1. The CDR3 DNA reads as TGTGCCAGCAGCTTAGATCGACAGGGATCGGGGGAGCTGTTTTTT. The encoded protein is CASSLDRQGSGELFF.